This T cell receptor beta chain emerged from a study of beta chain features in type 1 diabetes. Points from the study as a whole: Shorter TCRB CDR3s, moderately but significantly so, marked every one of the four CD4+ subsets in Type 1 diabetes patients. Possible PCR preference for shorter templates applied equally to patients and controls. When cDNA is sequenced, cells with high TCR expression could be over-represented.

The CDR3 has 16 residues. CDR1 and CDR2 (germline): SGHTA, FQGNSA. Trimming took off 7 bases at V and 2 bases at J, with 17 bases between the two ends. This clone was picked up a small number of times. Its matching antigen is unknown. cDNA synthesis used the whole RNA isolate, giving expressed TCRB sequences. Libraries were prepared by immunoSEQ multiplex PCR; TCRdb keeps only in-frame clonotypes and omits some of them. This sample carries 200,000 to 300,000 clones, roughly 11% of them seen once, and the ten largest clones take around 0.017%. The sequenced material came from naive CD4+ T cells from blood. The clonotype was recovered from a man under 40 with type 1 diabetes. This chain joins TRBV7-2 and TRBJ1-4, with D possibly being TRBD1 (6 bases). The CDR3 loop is CASKDVTGSTNEKLFF. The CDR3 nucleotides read TGTGCCAGCAAGGATGTGACAGGTTCGACTAATGAAAAACTGTTTTTT.